The sequence of this T cell receptor (beta chain) was determined in a study of early T cells in non-severe SARS-CoV-2 infection. At the level of the study: Chains from this unsorted whole-blood bulk RNA could not be paired. Study-wide findings and caveats: Matching against VDJdb likely underestimated virus-specific expansions, favoring anti-spike CD8.

Germline V gene lookup returns CDR1 LGHDT and CDR2 YNNKEL (reference sequence). This CDR3 contains 16 residues. The V end was cut by 4 bases, the J end by 2 bases, with 18 bases between. This clonotype was found a few times. Its specificity is not known. Separate cDNA molecules each had unique molecular identifiers attached to them. TCRdb reprocessed the 5' RACE reads via MiXCR and lists one record per CDR3 protein. Among around 60,000 distinct CDR3 sequences listed, roughly 18% were seen once. The chain employs TRBV3-1 and TRBJ2-7; D possibly uses TRBD1 or TRBD2 (5 bases each). This TCR was sampled from an adult who was a healthcare worker with PCR-confirmed SARS-CoV-2 infection or an uninfected control (not recorded which). The source was whole blood, collected at baseline. CDR3 nucleotide sequence: TGTGCCAGCAGCCCCCGGGACCTTCATCTAACCTACGAGCAGTACTTC. Its translation is CASSPRDLHLTYEQYF.